The 22 T cell receptor beta chains reported below all come from one sample, sequenced in a study of T cell responses to AZD1222 COVID-19 vaccine. The assay was immunoSEQ multiplex PCR, and TCRdb's table has in-frame clones only and misses some. The sample carries approximately 150,000 clones, about 89% recorded once. The source was peripheral blood, collected on day 0 of AZD1222 vaccination. These TCRs come from an adult in good health.

The rearrangement uses TRBV30 and TRBJ2-7, with D hard to call. The CDR3 has 12 amino acids. Per germline, CDR1 GTSNPN and CDR2 SVGIG (reference sequence). The CDR3 is CALSRSFYEQYF. CDR3 in DNA: TGTGCTCTGTCTAGGAGTTTCTACGAGCAGTACTTC.

The chain links TRBV19 to TRBJ2-1; 7 bases map to TRBD1. Germline CDR1 and CDR2: LNHDA and SQIVND (reference sequence). Trimming at V came to 4 bases and at J to 7 bases, leaving 10 bases not matched to a gene. CDR3 length equals 15 residues. The CDR3 sequence: CASSTPPGQLNEQFF. CDR3 in DNA: TGTGCCAGTAGTACCCCTCCGGGACAGCTGAATGAGCAGTTCTTC. Drawing the rest from reference TRBV19 and TRBJ2-1, the complete variable domain is DGGITQSPKYLFRKEGQNVTLSCEQNLNHDAMYWYRQDPGQGLRLIYYSQIVNDFQKGDIAEGYSVSREKKESFPLTVTSAQKNPTAFYLCASSTPPGQLNEQFFGPGTRLTVL.

The chain carries TRBV6-5 and TRBJ1-2; 10 nucleotides match TRBD1. In germline, CDR1 is MNHEY, CDR2 SVGAGI. V was clipped by 7 bases and J by 4 bases; unmatched bases: 6. The CDR3 runs to 14 residues. The CDR3 is CASKGTGVGYGYTF. CDR3 sequence (DNA): TGTGCCAGCAAAGGGACAGGGGTTGGCTATGGCTACACCTTC.

This clone was seen once. V and J are TRBV30 and TRBJ1-6; D not resolved. The germline gives CDR1 GTSNPN, CDR2 SVGIG (reference sequence). V was clipped by 0 bases and J by 12 bases, with 12 bases between them. The CDR3 loop spans 13 amino acids. The CDR3 coding sequence is TGTGCCTGGAGTGTACTGGGCGTCAAACCCCTCCACTTT. Translation gives CAWSVLGVKPLHF.

The chain links TRBV15 to TRBJ1-5; 8 bases fit TRBD1. The trim removed 5 bases at V and 1 base at J, leaving 7 bases unmatched. The CDR3 spans 16 residues. Per the germline V gene, CDR1 is LNHNV and CDR2 is YYDKDF (reference sequence). Written as DNA, the CDR3 is TGTGCCACCAGCGGTGGACAGGGAGGGAGCAATCAGCCCCAGCATTTT. Encoded protein: CATSGGQGGSNQPQHF.

The V call is TRBV19, the J call TRBJ1-3; no reliable D call. This CDR3 contains 16 residues. The germline V gene has CDR1 LNHDA and CDR2 SQIVND (reference sequence). V lost 3 bases to trimming and J lost 2 bases, with 14 bases between them. DNA for the CDR3: TGTGCCAGTAGTATTCCCCCGCAGACAACTGGAAACACCATATATTTT. Translation gives CASSIPPQTTGNTIYF.

DNA of the CDR3: TGTGCCAGCAGCCAAGATCTAACGGGAGCGGGAGATGAGCAGTTCTTC. It codes for CASSQDLTGAGDEQFF. The chain has TRBV14 and TRBJ2-1, with 8 bases fitting TRBD2. Losses at the gene ends were 0 bases for V and 8 bases for J; bases not matched to a gene: 9. Germline values: CDR1 SGHDN, CDR2 FVKESK. The CDR3 has 16 residues.

Turning to this clone: The junction shows a germline mismatch at one end, possibly a read error. The V gene is TRBV6-2 or TRBV6-3, the J gene TRBJ1-2; TRBD1 might be the D (5 bases). Germline V gene lookup returns CDR1 MNHEY and CDR2 SVGEGT. The CDR3 loop spans 12 amino acids. The CDR3 region is CASSRLDGGLHF. The CDR3 nucleotides read TGTGCCAGCAGTCGGTTGGACGGGGGTCTTCATTTC.

This chain links TRBV5-8 with TRBJ2-7; 12 bases map to TRBD2. J gave up 2 bases and V 4 bases, and 4 bases lay outside the gene matches. This CDR3 comprises 15 residues. Germline V lookup: CDR1 SGHTS, CDR2 YDEGEE. The CDR3 is CASSTGLAGPYEQYF. DNA for the CDR3: TGTGCCAGCAGCACCGGACTAGCGGGACCCTACGAGCAGTACTTC.

This chain joins TRBV3-1 (or the pseudogene TRBV3-2) and TRBJ1-1; D remains ambiguous. Trimming left V 0 bases short and J 5 bases short, with 13 bases between. The CDR3 has 15 residues. From germline, CDR1 is LGHDT and CDR2 YNNKEL (reference sequence). Here the CDR3 reads CASSQDYGSITEAFF. Written as DNA, the CDR3 is TGTGCCAGCAGCCAAGATTACGGATCTATTACTGAAGCTTTCTTT.

The rearrangement joins TRBV18 to TRBJ1-6, with 7 bases matching TRBD1. The CDR3 is made up of 16 amino acids. Germline V CDR1 and CDR2: KGHSH, LQKENI. The V gene end was trimmed by 3 bases and the J gene end by 7 bases; junction bases not matched to a gene: 9. The CDR3 DNA sequence: TGTGCCAGCTCACCCCTCCCGACAGGGTTAAATTCACCCCTCCACTTT. Protein product: CASSPLPTGLNSPLHF.

The V call is TRBV11-2, the J call TRBJ1-6; D ambiguous. V was shortened by 0 bases and J by 12 bases, with 9 bases between the two germline ends. Germline V CDR1 and CDR2: SGHAT, FQNNGV. The CDR3 consists of 13 residues. CDR3 nucleotides: TGTGCCAGCAGCTTAGATACATCCGAACCCCTCCACTTT. This encodes CASSLDTSEPLHF.

This rearrangement joins TRBV29-1 to TRBJ2-1; TRBD2 matches at 9 bases. CDR1 SQVTM and CDR2 ANQGSEA come from the germline V gene. The V and J ends lost 7 bases and 3 bases, in that order; junction bases with no gene match: 13. CDR3 size: 16 residues. The CDR3 loop reads CSATGELAGNYNEQFF. The CDR3 DNA follows: TGCAGCGCAACCGGCGAACTAGCGGGCAACTACAATGAGCAGTTCTTC.

The rearrangement links TRBV28 to TRBJ2-7, with 8 nucleotides matching TRBD1. V lost 6 bases and J lost 4; bases outside the gene matches: 11. CDR1 MDHEN and CDR2 SYDVKM come from the germline V gene. This CDR3 is 15 amino acids long. This CDR3 is CASSLTGANGYEQYF. The CDR3 DNA reads as TGTGCCAGCAGCTTGACAGGGGCTAACGGATACGAGCAGTACTTC.

The chain recombines TRBV4-1 with TRBJ1-2; TRBD1 matches at 8 bases. Losses at the gene ends were 0 bases for V and 2 bases for J; bases not matched to a gene: 5. Germline assignment: CDR1 MGHRA and CDR2 YSYEKL. The CDR3 totals 16 residues. CDR3 nucleotides: TGCGCCAGCAGCCAAGAAGGAGGACAGGGCAACTATGGCTACACCTTC. Translating gives CASSQEGGQGNYGYTF.

The chain joins TRBV18 to TRBJ1-1, with D uncertain. Germline loops: CDR1 KGHSH, CDR2 LQKENI. The CDR3 contains 15 residues. The V end lost 3 bases, the J end lost 0 bases, and 11 bases lay between the germline ends. For the CDR3, the DNA is TGTGCCAGCTCACCGTCGAACAGAATGAACACTGAAGCTTTCTTT. Residues: CASSPSNRMNTEAFF.

A few counts support this clone. This sequence joins TRBV4-2 and TRBJ1-4, with 7 bases identical to TRBD1. The trim removed 4 bases at V and 4 bases at J, leaving 9 bases unmatched. Germline V gives CDR1 LGHNA, CDR2 YNFKEQ. This CDR3 is built from 16 residues. The CDR3 nucleotides read TGTGCCAGCAGCCTCGGGACCGGGACAGTTAATGAAAAACTGTTTTTT. Encoded protein: CASSLGTGTVNEKLFF.

The rearrangement joins TRBV19 to TRBJ1-3; unclear D gene. This CDR3 contains 15 residues. The V gene lost 0 bases and the J gene lost 0 bases, with 6 bases spanning the gap. The germline V gene encodes CDR1 LNHDA and CDR2 SQIVND (reference sequence). CDR3 nucleotides: TGTGCCAGTAGTATAGATCGTTACTCTGGAAACACCATATATTTT. Encoded protein: CASSIDRYSGNTIYF.

This sequence joins TRBV5-4 and TRBJ1-5, with 8 bases identical to TRBD1. The CDR3 has 16 residues. Germline values: CDR1 SGHNT, CDR2 YYREEE (reference sequence). J gave up 1 base and V 3 bases, and 6 bases lay outside the gene matches. The CDR3 sequence is CASSSYGQGSNQPQHF. CDR3 nucleotides: TGTGCCAGCAGCTCCTACGGACAGGGAAGCAATCAGCCCCAGCATTTT.

This clone was observed a single time. The J gene is TRBJ2-7, the V gene TRBV6-5, with 7 bases that match TRBD1. The CDR3 spans 15 residues. In germline, CDR1 is MNHEY, CDR2 SVGAGI. J was trimmed by 0 bases and V by 6 bases; bases with no gene match: 8. The CDR3 protein is CASSPGQWSSYEQYV. The CDR3 DNA follows: TGTGCCAGCAGCCCGGGACAGTGGAGCTCCTACGAGCAGTACGTC.

The V call is TRBV2, the J call TRBJ2-2; possible D gene TRBD2, 6 bases. Per germline, CDR1 SNHLY and CDR2 FYNNEI. The CDR3 is 16 amino acids. Trimming removed 7 bases from V and 2 bases from J, with 17 bases in between. The CDR3 loop reads CASTDLGRENTGELFF. The CDR3 DNA is TGTGCCAGCACCGACCTGGGGCGGGAAAACACCGGGGAGCTGTTTTTT.

The chain has TRBV7-2 and TRBJ2-7; D unresolved. Germline V gene sequence: CDR1 SGHTA, CDR2 FQGNSA. Trimming left V 5 bases short and J 2 bases short, with 13 bases between. The CDR3 loop spans 14 amino acids. CDR3 nucleotide sequence: TGTGCCAGCAGCCCTCACATGGGCGCCTACGAGCAGTACTTC. Its translation: CASSPHMGAYEQYF.